This T cell receptor beta chain was recorded in a study of vaccination and CD4 T cells after COVID-19. Study overall: Convalescent patients gave post-COVID blood a median about 100 days post-diagnosis, range 35 to 161. Timing of post-vaccine sample collection was a median 72 days after dose two, with a range of 14 to 241. Stimulation used overlapping spike peptides from SARS-CoV-2, HCoV-NL63, HCoV-OC43 and HCoV-229E.

Worth noting for this clonotype: Its antigen is not known.

At the Johns Hopkins FTIC core, DNA taken from cultured CD4+ T cells was sequenced by way of the Oncomine TCR Beta short-read assay. One entry per CDR3 protein, called by TCRdb with MiXCR from the PCR reads. The sample lists around 10,000 distinct CDR3 sequences; 44% were seen once. V was trimmed by 4 bases and J by 2 bases, leaving 10 bases between them. Looked up from germline, CDR1 is SGHTS and CDR2 is YDEGEE. CDR3 length: 13 residues. As for treatment: roughly 10-day PBMC culture with coronavirus spike peptide pools or control peptides (ViraFEST assay). When roughly 10 days of culture had elapsed, CD4+ T cells were isolated by negative selection.

Sequenced material: CD4+ T cells from blood, cultured in vitro. This TCR derives from a human donor who had recovered from COVID-19. The rearrangement joins TRBV5-8 to TRBJ2-7, with D perhaps assigned TRBD1 or TRBD2 (5 bases each). The CDR3 coding sequence is TGTGCCAGCAGCAACGGGGACGCCTACGAGCAGTACTTC. As protein: CASSNGDAYEQYF.